The 15 T cell receptor beta chains presented below share a single source sample, sequenced in a study of shared clonotypes between healthy human individuals. The assay was immunoSEQ multiplex PCR, and TCRdb's table has in-frame clones only and misses some. The data show some 1.1 million clones, roughly 80% seen once. The source material was memory CD4+ T cells from PBMCs. Subset noted: CD45RA-negative fraction. These receptors came from a man between 18 and 35 years old in good health. Some clones in this sample may be carry-over from other donors' samples.

This chain uses TRBV4-1 with TRBJ1-3, with D perhaps matching TRBD1 (5 bases). The CDR3 length is 14 residues. V lost 4 bases and J lost 3, with 10 bases in between. Germline-derived CDR1 and CDR2 are MGHRA and YSYEKL. CDR3 DNA: TGCGCCAGCAGCCTGGGGGATAATGGAAACACCATATATTTT. Translating gives CASSLGDNGNTIYF.

V gene TRBV28 combines with J gene TRBJ1-5, with a possible D match to TRBD1 (6 bases). The CDR3 is 15 amino acids. Germline CDR1 is MDHEN and CDR2 is SYDVKM. V was pared by 3 bases and J by 7 bases, with 16 bases between. The CDR3 region is CASSFPGQGWQPQHF. As DNA, the CDR3 is TGTGCCAGCAGTTTCCCTGGGCAGGGGTGGCAGCCCCAGCATTTT.

This clone was seen only a few times. The rearrangement joins TRBV27 to TRBJ1-1, with D perhaps matching TRBD1 (5 bases). The CDR3 totals 14 residues. CDR1 and CDR2 (germline): MNHEY, SMNVEV (reference sequence). Trimming took off 11 bases at V and 4 bases at J, with 20 bases between the two ends. The CDR3: CAAKGDRRSTEAFF. The CDR3 DNA reads TGTGCCGCCAAGGGTGACAGAAGGAGCACTGAAGCTTTCTTT.

This chain connects TRBV23-1 to TRBJ2-5; maybe TRBD2 (5 bases). TRBV23-1 is an open reading frame whose function is uncertain. V lost 4 bases and J 4 bases, leaving 7 bases between the germline ends. CDR3 length equals 12 residues. CDR3 sequence (DNA): TGCGCCAGCAGTCCCCGGGGAGAGACCCAGTACTTC. It codes for CASSPRGETQYF.

Comments on this clone: This specimen includes other DNA sequences encoding the same CDR3. The chain carries TRBV10-3 and TRBJ2-5, with a weak D call TRBD1 (6 bases). The CDR3 totals 14 residues. Trimming stripped 0 bases from V and 1 base from J, with 6 bases between. Germline V lookup: CDR1 ENHRY, CDR2 SYGVKD. The CDR3 loop reads CAISESQGQETQYF. The CDR3 nucleotides are TGTGCCATCAGTGAGTCACAGGGCCAAGAGACCCAGTACTTC.

This chain joins TRBV5-1 and TRBJ2-7; a weak D match, TRBD1 (6 bases). CDR3 size: 15 residues. In germline, CDR1 is SGHRS, CDR2 YFSETQ. Trimming took off 0 bases at V and 3 bases at J, with 13 bases between the two ends. DNA of the CDR3: TGCGCCAGCAGCTTGGCCCTAGGACAGAGCTACGAGCAGTACTTC. It codes for CASSLALGQSYEQYF.

The chain joins TRBV5-4 to TRBJ1-1, with D maybe TRBD1 (6 bases). The CDR3 covers 15 residues. From germline, CDR1 is SGHNT and CDR2 YYREEE (reference sequence). With 0 bases removed from V and 6 bases from J, the gap between germline ends came to 15 bases. CDR3 DNA: TGTGCCAGCAGCTTGGATCACCCGGGGGCCTCTGAAGCTTTCTTT. Protein sequence: CASSLDHPGASEAFF.

The rearrangement uses TRBV5-1 and TRBJ2-5; 16 bases fit TRBD2. The CDR3 runs 16 residues. V gave up 3 bases and J gave up 7 bases; unmatched junction bases: 6. Germline V gene data show CDR1 as SGHRS and CDR2 as YFSETQ. CDR3 residues: CASSWGLAGGISTQYF. CDR3 coding DNA: TGCGCCAGCAGCTGGGGACTAGCGGGAGGGATTTCGACCCAGTACTTC. Based on the CDR3 plus reference TRBV5-1 and TRBJ2-5, the full variable domain is KAGVTQTPRYLIKTRGQQVTLSCSPISGHRSVSWYQQTPGQGLQFLFEYFSETQRNKGNFPGRFSGRQFSNSRSEMNVSTLELGDSALYLCASSWGLAGGISTQYFGPGTRLLVL.

The chain combines TRBV5-6 with TRBJ2-1; D assignment may be TRBD1 or TRBD2 (5 bases each). Germline V gene sequence: CDR1 SGHDT, CDR2 YYEEEE. This CDR3 contains 17 residues. Trimming stripped 4 bases from V and 7 bases from J, with 24 bases between. CDR3 sequence (DNA): TGTGCCAGCAGCGGAGAGGTGGGGCTCGGTGGGAGAAATGAGCAGTTCTTC. Its translation: CASSGEVGLGGRNEQFF.

CDR3 loop: CTSSPPAAESSYEQYF. The CDR3 DNA reads TGCACCAGCAGCCCCCCCGCAGCCGAAAGCTCCTACGAGCAGTACTTC. The chain uses TRBV1 and TRBJ2-7. TRBV1 is assigned pseudogene status. The CDR3 consists of 16 residues.

V and J are TRBV10-3 and TRBJ1-5, with 11 bases lining up with TRBD1. Germline trimming cut 4 bases from V and 7 bases from J; bases unmatched to any gene: 3. The germline gives CDR1 ENHRY, CDR2 SYGVKD. The CDR3 is 14 residues long. The CDR3 is CAISGGQGGQPQHF. The CDR3 DNA sequence: TGTGCCATCAGTGGGGGACAGGGGGGCCAGCCCCAGCATTTT.

The chain links TRBV6-1 to TRBJ1-2; D gene uncertain. This CDR3 has 13 amino acids. Germline lookup yields CDR1 MNHNS and CDR2 SASEGT. Trimming took off 6 bases at V and 0 bases at J, with 8 bases between the two ends. In nucleotides, the CDR3 is TGTGCCAGCAGGGAACAGCCTAACTATGGCTACACCTTC. Translating it yields CASREQPNYGYTF.

Comment on this clone: A much larger clone lies one base from this, so it may be a read error. The chain's CDR3 is CASSLERVNTEAFF. As DNA, the CDR3 is TGCGCCAGCAGCTTGGAAAGGGTGAACACTGAAGCTTTCTTT. This sequence joins TRBV5-1 and TRBJ1-1; D remains unclear. The CDR3 length is 14 residues. Per the germline V gene, CDR1 is SGHRS and CDR2 is YFSETQ. Trimming cost V 0 bases and J 0 bases, with 6 bases left between them.

J is TRBJ2-1 and V is TRBV11-2, with D uncertain. V lost 1 base to trimming and J lost 5 bases, with 9 bases between them. This CDR3 region has 14 residues. Germline V gene data show CDR1 as SGHAT and CDR2 as FQNNGV. CDR3 in DNA: TGTGCCAGCAGCTTAGCCCCCCAGGACAATGAGCAGTTCTTC. This encodes CASSLAPQDNEQFF.

J is TRBJ1-3 and V is TRBV4-2, with D maybe TRBD1 (5 bases). V lost 3 bases, J lost 4 bases, and 13 bases lay in between. The V gene's germline CDR1 is LGHNA and CDR2 YNFKEQ. The CDR3 is 15 amino acids. The CDR3 loop is CASSHGDARGNTIYF. CDR3 coding DNA: TGTGCCAGCAGCCATGGGGACGCTCGGGGAAACACCATATATTTT.